The 32 T cell receptor beta chains given below trace back to one sample, sequenced in a study of CD8+ T cells in alopecia areata. Reverse transcription of extracted RNA yielded cDNA, which provided the sequencing template. Clones were read by immunoSEQ multiplex PCR, and TCRdb kept only the in-frame ones, dropping some. The sample lists about 180,000 clones, around 51% occurring once. Treatment described: oral pan-JAK inhibitor, 5-10 mg twice daily. The sequencing here drew on CD8+ T cells sorted from blood, taken at week 52, from a patient treated with tofacitinib. These TCRs come from a human donor with alopecia areata.

The chain combines TRBV2 with TRBJ2-5; no firm D call. Looked up from germline, CDR1 is SNHLY and CDR2 is FYNNEI. Trimming cost V 2 bases and J 1 base, with 5 bases left between them. The CDR3 totals 13 residues. CDR3 amino acids: CASSETIQETQYF. The CDR3 nucleotides read TGTGCCAGCAGTGAAACGATCCAAGAGACCCAGTACTTC. Full variable domain (remainder filled in from reference TRBV2 and TRBJ2-5): EPEVTQTPSHQVTQMGQEVILRCVPISNHLYFYWYRQILGQKVEFLVSFYNNEISEKSEIFDDQFSVERPDGSNFTLKIRSTKLEDSAMYFCASSETIQETQYFGPGTRLLVL.

The sample holds a few counts of this clone. The chain couples TRBV7-3 to TRBJ2-7; possibly TRBD1 for D (6 bases). The CDR3 length is 15 residues. Trimming removed 2 bases from V and 2 bases from J, with 13 bases in between. The germline CDR1 and CDR2 sequences are SGHTA and FQGTGA. CDR3 in DNA: TGTGCCAGCAGCTTATGGGCAGGGGTGACCTACGAGCAGTACTTC. Residues: CASSLWAGVTYEQYF.

V gene TRBV7-6 combines with J gene TRBJ2-5, with unresolved D. The germline CDR1 and CDR2 sequences are SGHVS and FNYEAQ. CDR3 length: 14 amino acids. Trimming took 3 bases from V and 4 from J, leaving 12 bases between them. CDR3 amino acids: CASSFKVLGETQYF. CDR3 in DNA: TGTGCCAGCAGCTTTAAAGTCCTAGGAGAGACCCAGTACTTC.

V usage is TRBV2 and J usage is TRBJ1-1, with no clear D. The CDR3 sequence is 15 residues long. The V and J ends lost 4 bases and 0 bases respectively, with 12 bases between them. The germline V gene has CDR1 SNHLY and CDR2 FYNNEI. This CDR3 is CASSGTSLMNTEAFF. The CDR3 DNA sequence: TGTGCCAGCAGTGGAACGAGCCTCATGAACACTGAAGCTTTCTTT.

This clone has just a few counts. The chain employs TRBV12-5 and TRBJ1-2, with 11 nucleotides matching TRBD1. The CDR3 has 14 residues. The junction had 2 bases not matched to a gene; V was cut back by 4 bases and J by 4 bases. Germline V lookup: CDR1 LGHNT, CDR2 FRNRAP. The CDR3 loop reads CASGWGTGGYGYTF. The CDR3 nucleotides are TGTGCTAGTGGTTGGGGGACAGGGGGCTATGGCTACACCTTC.

J is TRBJ2-1 and V is TRBV19, with TRBD1 matching 10 bases. Germline CDR1 LNHDA, CDR2 SQIVND (reference sequence). CDR3 length: 16 residues. Trimming removed 6 bases from V and 3 bases from J; junction bases left unmatched: 8. In DNA, the CDR3 is TGTGCCAGTAGAAGCGGACAGGGGGATCGCTACAATGAGCAGTTCTTC. It is translated as CASRSGQGDRYNEQFF.

This clone appeared a few times. The chain combines TRBV5-5 with TRBJ2-3; tentatively, D is TRBD1 (5 bases). Germline CDR1 is SGHKS and CDR2 is YYEKEE (reference sequence). The CDR3 sequence is 15 residues long. Trimming pared 4 bases from V and 2 bases from J, leaving 14 bases between. CDR3 in DNA: TGTGCCAGCAGCGGGGCAATACTCCTCACAGATACGCAGTATTTT. Residues: CASSGAILLTDTQYF.

The rearrangement links TRBV7-9 to TRBJ2-7; D not certain. Trimming shortened V by 8 bases and J by 4 bases, and 6 bases separated the two germline ends. The germline gives CDR1 SEHNR, CDR2 FQNEAQ (reference sequence). This CDR3 region has 10 residues. CDR3 loop: CASGIYEQYF. In DNA, the CDR3 is TGTGCCAGCGGGATTTACGAGCAGTACTTC.

This chain links TRBV2 with TRBJ1-2, with no clear D. Germline CDR1 is SNHLY and CDR2 is FYNNEI. The CDR3 is made up of 10 amino acids. V dropped 8 bases and J dropped 6 bases, with 7 bases sitting between them. CDR3: CASLVDGYTF. The CDR3 nucleotides are TGTGCCAGCCTCGTAGATGGCTACACCTTC.

The chain is built from TRBV30 and TRBJ2-7, with D possibly TRBD1 on 6 matching bases. V lost 3 bases, J lost 2 bases, and 11 bases lay in between. The CDR3 has 13 amino acids. The germline V gene has CDR1 GTSNPN and CDR2 SVGIG (reference sequence). The chain's CDR3 is CAWRVRDTYEQYF. Written as DNA, the CDR3 is TGTGCCTGGAGAGTTAGGGACACCTACGAGCAGTACTTC.

V is TRBV13 and J is TRBJ1-6; tentative D call: TRBD1 (6 bases). The CDR3 sequence is 15 residues long. The V end was cut by 7 bases, the J end by 7 bases, with 17 bases between. The germline gives CDR1 PRHDT, CDR2 FYEKMQ (reference sequence). In DNA form, the CDR3 reads TGTGCCAGCACCATAAGGGGGATAGGGAATTCACCCCTCCACTTT. This sequence encodes CASTIRGIGNSPLHF.

V and J are TRBV4-2 and TRBJ2-2, with D hard to call. The CDR3 extends over 17 amino acids. Germline CDR1 LGHNA, CDR2 YNFKEQ. The V end lost 0 bases, the J end lost 6 bases, and 17 bases lay between the germline ends. The CDR3 coding sequence is TGTGCCAGCAGCCAAGATACTTTGAGCATGGTGGCCGGGGAGCTGTTTTTT. It codes for CASSQDTLSMVAGELFF.

The rearrangement uses TRBV5-6 and TRBJ1-4; D is uncertain. Germline V CDR1 and CDR2: SGHDT, YYEEEE. V was shortened by 0 bases and J by 7 bases, with 4 bases between the two germline ends. CDR3 length equals 12 residues. Here the CDR3 reads CASSLGFEKLFF. The DNA of the CDR3 is TGTGCCAGCAGCTTGGGTTTTGAAAAACTGTTTTTT.

V usage is TRBV20-1 and J usage is TRBJ2-1; perhaps TRBD2 as D (6 bases). CDR3 length: 11 residues. In germline, CDR1 is DFQATT, CDR2 SNEGSKA (reference sequence). Trimming stripped 6 bases from V and 14 bases from J, with 17 bases between. CDR3 residues: CSARRERWEFF. The CDR3 DNA sequence: TGCAGTGCCCGGCGGGAACGTTGGGAGTTCTTC.

Comment on this clone: At the DNA level, this CDR3 is encoded by other sequences in the same sample as well. The chain links TRBV2 to TRBJ2-1; TRBD1 matches at 7 bases. The CDR3 has 13 amino acids. The V gene's germline CDR1 is SNHLY and CDR2 FYNNEI. The V gene end was trimmed by 7 bases and the J gene end by 2 bases; junction bases not matched to a gene: 2. The CDR3 region is CASNRGPYNEQFF. CDR3 nucleotide sequence: TGTGCCAGCAATAGGGGGCCCTACAATGAGCAGTTCTTC.

The genes are TRBV5-6 and TRBJ2-5; tentatively, D is TRBD1 (6 bases). Trimming pared 4 bases from V and 3 bases from J, leaving 10 bases between. Germline assignment: CDR1 SGHDT and CDR2 YYEEEE. The CDR3 length is 13 residues. CDR3 DNA: TGTGCCAGCAGCCAGGACAGCGAAGAGACCCAGTACTTC. This encodes CASSQDSEETQYF.

The chain carries TRBV27 and TRBJ1-1; a weak D match, TRBD1 (5 bases). There are 11 residues in the CDR3. In germline, CDR1 is MNHEY, CDR2 SMNVEV (reference sequence). The V end lost 7 bases, the J end lost 11 bases, and 14 bases lay between the germline ends. CDR3 in DNA: TGTGCCAGCACGAGGGGTTTGGAGGCTTTCTTT. The encoded protein is CASTRGLEAFF.

The chain combines TRBV27 with TRBJ2-1; D might be TRBD1 (6 bases). The length of the CDR3 is 15 residues. Per the germline V gene, CDR1 is MNHEY and CDR2 is SMNVEV (reference sequence). V was cut by 4 bases and J by 1 base, with 11 bases left in between. This CDR3 is CASSSPRGSYNEQFF. DNA of the CDR3: TGTGCCAGCAGTTCCCCTAGGGGGTCCTACAATGAGCAGTTCTTC.

The rearrangement uses TRBV4-1 and TRBJ1-2, with a possible D match to TRBD1 (5 bases). The V end was cut by 4 bases, the J end by 4 bases, with 16 bases between. CDR1 and CDR2 (germline): MGHRA, YSYEKL. The CDR3 covers 15 residues. This CDR3 is CASSPSAGGAYGYTF. The CDR3 nucleotides are TGCGCCAGCAGCCCTTCGGCAGGAGGGGCCTATGGCTACACCTTC.

The chain carries TRBV9 and TRBJ2-7; 9 bases match TRBD2. V was pared by 0 bases and J by 6 bases, with 7 bases of the junction left unmatched. This CDR3 region has 15 residues. From germline, CDR1 is SGDLS and CDR2 YYNGEE. CDR3 residues: CASSVEDSGGPEQYF. The CDR3 DNA follows: TGTGCCAGCAGCGTAGAGGATAGCGGGGGACCCGAGCAGTACTTC.

This clone was recorded once. This sequence joins TRBV29-1 and TRBJ1-1; TRBD1 matches at 8 bases. The CDR3 spans 14 residues. Germline-derived CDR1 and CDR2 are SQVTM and ANQGSEA. J lost 3 bases, V lost 0 bases, and 3 bases had no gene match. CDR3 nucleotides: TGCAGCGTTGAAGAGGGGACAGGCCACACTGAAGCTTTCTTT. Translation: CSVEEGTGHTEAFF.

The CDR3 sequence: CASRDRSSYGYTF. The CDR3 DNA sequence: TGTGCCAGCAGGGACAGGAGCTCCTATGGCTACACCTTC. The rearrangement joins TRBV6-6 to TRBJ1-2; 7 nucleotides line up with TRBD1. Trimming cost V 6 bases and J 4 bases; bases outside gene matches: 5. This CDR3 comprises 13 residues. The germline gives CDR1 MNHNY, CDR2 SVGAGI (reference sequence).

The V gene is TRBV14, the J gene TRBJ1-6; maybe TRBD1 (5 bases). The CDR3 runs to 16 residues. The V and J ends lost 0 bases and 7 bases respectively, with 13 bases between them. The germline V gene has CDR1 SGHDN and CDR2 FVKESK. As DNA, the CDR3 is TGTGCCAGCAGCCAAGATCTCGCAGAGGGGAATTCACCCCTCCACTTT. The encoded protein is CASSQDLAEGNSPLHF.

The V gene is TRBV9, the J gene TRBJ2-7; D possibly matches TRBD1 or TRBD2 (6 bases each). The CDR3 sequence is 13 residues long. Germline V CDR1 and CDR2: SGDLS, YYNGEE. V lost 3 bases and J lost 2, with 9 bases in between. The CDR3 DNA follows: TGTGCCAGCAGCGGGGGGGCCGCCTACGAGCAGTACTTC. Translated: CASSGGAAYEQYF.

The rearrangement joins TRBV9 to TRBJ2-5; 7 bases are a match to TRBD2. Germline V CDR1 and CDR2: SGDLS, YYNGEE. This CDR3 contains 15 residues. J gave up 0 bases and V 7 bases, and 9 bases lay outside the gene matches. CDR3 residues: CASSYSGTNQETQYF. CDR3 nucleotides: TGTGCCAGCTCCTACAGTGGGACTAACCAAGAGACCCAGTACTTC.

The rearrangement joins TRBV29-1 to TRBJ2-2; D unclear. V shed 3 bases and J shed 0 bases, with 8 bases lying between them. The CDR3 is 14 residues long. Per the germline V gene, CDR1 is SQVTM and CDR2 is ANQGSEA. CDR3 in DNA: TGCAGCGTTGAGGCGGAATCGAACACCGGGGAGCTGTTTTTT. Translation gives CSVEAESNTGELFF.

The V call is TRBV5-4, the J call TRBJ2-6, with D perhaps matching TRBD1 or TRBD2 (6 bases each). The length of the CDR3 is 17 residues. Trimming stripped 0 bases from V and 1 base from J, with 11 bases between. Germline-derived CDR1 and CDR2 are SGHNT and YYREEE (reference sequence). The CDR3, as DNA: TGTGCCAGCAGCTTGGGTAAAGGGGGGTCTGGGGCCAACGTCCTGACTTTC. This encodes CASSLGKGGSGANVLTF. Variable domain in full (rest from reference TRBV5-4 and TRBJ2-6): ETGVTQSPTHLIKTRGQQVTLRCSSQSGHNTVSWYQQALGQGPQFIFQYYREEENGRGNFPPRFSGLQFPNYSSELNVNALELDDSALYLCASSLGKGGSGANVLTFGAGSRLTVL.

V gene TRBV5-6 combines with J gene TRBJ2-5; the match to TRBD1 covers 11 bases. This CDR3 spans 15 amino acids. Germline lookup yields CDR1 SGHDT and CDR2 YYEEEE. The V and J ends lost 0 bases and 5 bases, in that order; junction bases with no gene match: 3. The CDR3 DNA is TGTGCCAGCAGCTTGGGGACAGGGGGCTTTGAGACCCAGTACTTC. It translates to CASSLGTGGFETQYF.

The rearrangement uses TRBV19 and TRBJ1-6; no definite D call. Germline loops: CDR1 LNHDA, CDR2 SQIVND (reference sequence). CDR3 length equals 14 residues. V lost 4 bases to trimming and J lost 2 bases, with 6 bases between them. In DNA, the CDR3 is TGTGCCAGTAGTACTGCGCCCTATAATTCACCCCTCCACTTT. This encodes CASSTAPYNSPLHF.

This sequence joins TRBV7-9 and TRBJ1-4; D unresolved. Trimming took 6 bases from V and 6 from J, leaving 8 bases between them. This CDR3 is 12 amino acids long. Germline V CDR1 and CDR2: SEHNR, FQNEAQ (reference sequence). The CDR3 sequence: CASSPQDEKLFF. In nucleotides, the CDR3 is TGTGCCAGCAGTCCTCAGGATGAAAAACTGTTTTTT.

The chain carries TRBV10-1 and TRBJ1-1; D ambiguous. From germline, CDR1 is WNHNN and CDR2 SYGVQD (reference sequence). The germline V and J ends were trimmed by 2 bases and 0 bases, with 4 bases remaining between them. The CDR3 runs 13 residues. The CDR3 nucleotides are TGCGCCAGCAGTGAGGTAGTGAACACTGAAGCTTTCTTT. Protein product: CASSEVVNTEAFF.

The chain links TRBV5-6 to TRBJ1-2; weak D call: TRBD1 (5 bases). With 0 bases removed from V and 3 bases from J, the gap between germline ends came to 9 bases. The germline V gene encodes CDR1 SGHDT and CDR2 YYEEEE. The CDR3 sequence is 14 residues long. The CDR3 region is CASSLEGSDYGYTF. The DNA of the CDR3 is TGTGCCAGCAGCTTGGAGGGGTCCGACTATGGCTACACCTTC.